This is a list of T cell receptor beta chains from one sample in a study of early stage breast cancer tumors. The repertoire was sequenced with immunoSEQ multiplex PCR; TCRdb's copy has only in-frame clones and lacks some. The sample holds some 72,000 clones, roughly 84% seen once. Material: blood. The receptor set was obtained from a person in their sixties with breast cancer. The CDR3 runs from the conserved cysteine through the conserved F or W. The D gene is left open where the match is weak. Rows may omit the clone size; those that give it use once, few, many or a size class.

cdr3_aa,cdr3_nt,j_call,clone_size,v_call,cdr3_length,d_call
CASSYERATQYF,TGTGCCAGCAGTTACGAGCGGGCGACCCAGTACTTC,TRBJ2-5,once,TRBV6-5,12,NA
CASSLDRANSPLHF,TGCGCCAGCAGCCTCGACAGGGCGAATTCACCCCTCCACTTT,TRBJ1-6,NA,TRBV4-1,14,TRBD1
CASSSPNRGEETQYF,TGTGCCAGCAGCTCTCCTAACAGGGGGGAAGAGACCCAGTACTTC,TRBJ2-5,NA,TRBV9,15,TRBD1
CASALGRMTGELFF,TGTGCCAGCGCCTTGGGTCGGATGACCGGGGAGCTGTTTTTT,TRBJ2-2,NA,TRBV6-5,14,NA
CAISGQEYSNQPQHF,TGTGCCATCAGCGGACAGGAATATAGCAATCAGCCCCAGCATTTT,TRBJ1-5,NA,TRBV10-3,15,TRBD1
CASTLGVNTEAFF,TGTGCCAGCACCCTAGGGGTGAACACTGAAGCTTTCTTT,TRBJ1-1,once,TRBV6-6,13,NA
CASSVGGQSGNTIYF,TGTGCCAGCAGCGTCGGGGGACAATCTGGAAACACCATATATTTT,TRBJ1-3,NA,TRBV9,15,NA
CASSSLPGLAGGNTGELFF,TGTGCCAGCAGTTCCCTCCCGGGACTAGCGGGGGGGAACACCGGGGAGCTGTTTTTT,TRBJ2-2,NA,TRBV28,19,TRBD2
CASSRDSYGYTF,TGTGCCAGCAGCCGGGACAGCTATGGCTACACCTTC,TRBJ1-2,NA,TRBV9,12,TRBD1
CASSLDLHTEAFF,TGTGCCAGCAGCTTGGATCTACACACTGAAGCTTTCTTT,TRBJ1-1,NA,TRBV5-4,13,NA
CASSPISQGAGQPQHF,TGTGCCAGCTCACCGATTTCGCAGGGGGCTGGTCAGCCCCAGCATTTT,TRBJ1-5,NA,TRBV18,16,TRBD1
CAIRDAGLAGRRVYEQYF,TGTGCCATCAGGGACGCGGGACTAGCGGGACGACGGGTCTACGAGCAGTACTTC,TRBJ2-7,NA,TRBV10-3,18,TRBD2
CASSPGTGRYGYTF,TGTGCCAGCAGCCCCGGGACAGGCCGCTATGGCTACACCTTC,TRBJ1-2,NA,TRBV7-2,14,TRBD1
CASSHPGYGYTF,TGTGCCAGCAGCCACCCGGGCTATGGCTACACCTTC,TRBJ1-2,few,TRBV5-4,12,NA
CASSSRGITEQYF,TGTGCCAGCAGCTCCCGCGGGATTACCGAGCAGTACTTC,TRBJ2-7,few,TRBV13,13,NA
CASSTSDRFSEQYF,TGTGCCAGCAGTACGTCCGACAGGTTCAGCGAGCAGTACTTC,TRBJ2-7,NA,TRBV28,14,NA
CASRAGDEQFF,TGTGCCAGCAGGGCCGGGGATGAGCAGTTCTTC,TRBJ2-1,NA,TRBV6-5,11,NA
CASSPFGGRGDNEQFF,TGTGCCAGCTCACCATTTGGCGGGAGGGGTGACAATGAGCAGTTCTTC,TRBJ2-1,NA,TRBV18,16,TRBD2
CASSPTPGQSSYEQYF,TGTGCCAGCTCACCTACGCCTGGACAGAGCTCCTACGAGCAGTACTTC,TRBJ2-7,NA,TRBV18,16,NA
CASSYSRGSFEAFF,TGTGCCAGCAGTTACTCCCGAGGTTCATTTGAAGCTTTCTTT,TRBJ1-1,once,TRBV6-5,14,NA
CASSFQAGGSTDTQYF,TGTGCCAGCAGTTTCCAAGCGGGGGGGTCCACAGATACGCAGTATTTT,TRBJ2-3,NA,TRBV5-4,16,TRBD2
CASSQIRDRDEKLFF,TGCGCCAGCAGCCAAATCCGGGACAGGGATGAAAAACTGTTTTTT,TRBJ1-4,once,TRBV4-3,15,TRBD1
CASSSRSIANTGELFF,TGTGCCAGCAGCTCAAGGTCAATCGCGAACACCGGGGAGCTGTTTTTT,TRBJ2-2,NA,TRBV7-3,16,NA
CASSQGRLTEAFF,TGCGCCAGCAGCCAAGGCAGACTGACTGAAGCTTTCTTT,TRBJ1-1,NA,TRBV4-1,13,NA
CAIRDRLSYEQYF,TGTGCCATCAGGGACAGGTTGTCCTACGAGCAGTACTTC,TRBJ2-7,once,TRBV10-3,13,TRBD1
CASSPDRSSGYEQYF,TGTGCCAGCAGCCCCGATCGGAGTAGCGGCTACGAGCAGTACTTC,TRBJ2-7,few,TRBV4-2,15,NA
CASSQVFGTLAADTQYF,TGCGCCAGCAGCCAAGTTTTTGGGACTCTTGCCGCAGATACGCAGTATTTT,TRBJ2-3,NA,TRBV4-1,17,NA
CASSAPGKVKAFF,TGTGCCAGCAGTGCCCCGGGGAAAGTTAAAGCTTTCTTT,TRBJ1-1,few,TRBV28,13,NA
CASSWGGQYEQYF,TGTGCCAGCAGCTGGGGCGGGCAGTACGAGCAGTACTTC,TRBJ2-7,few,TRBV7-6,13,NA
CASRHGLAEYEQYF,TGTGCCAGCAGACATGGACTAGCGGAGTACGAGCAGTACTTC,TRBJ2-7,few,TRBV27,14,TRBD2
CASSSLPGLVYEQYF,TGTGCCAGCAGCTCATTACCGGGACTAGTCTACGAGCAGTACTTC,TRBJ2-7,NA,TRBV7-3,15,TRBD2
CASSPLASGNTEAFF,TGCGCCAGCAGCCCCCTCGCCTCGGGGAACACTGAAGCTTTCTTT,TRBJ1-1,NA,TRBV5-1,15,NA
CASSPRRRGVEKLFF,TGTGCCAGCAGCCCTAGGAGGAGGGGAGTTGAAAAACTGTTTTTT,TRBJ1-4,NA,TRBV5-6,15,NA
CASSLTGTGETQYF,TGTGCCAGCAGCCTTACAGGGACGGGAGAGACCCAGTACTTC,TRBJ2-5,few,TRBV7-9,14,NA
CASSRSQGDDTEAFF,TGTGCCAGCAGCCGTTCCCAGGGGGATGACACTGAAGCTTTCTTT,TRBJ1-1,NA,TRBV4-2,15,TRBD1
CASSPLAGRAYEQYF,TGTGCCAGCAGCCCCCTAGCGGGAAGGGCCTACGAGCAGTACTTC,TRBJ2-7,NA,TRBV4-2,15,TRBD2
CASSYSRNTGELFF,TGTGCCAGCAGTTACTCGAGGAACACCGGGGAGCTGTTTTTT,TRBJ2-2,NA,TRBV6-5,14,NA
CASSYSTTGGTEAFF,TGTGCCAGCAGTTACTCGACGACAGGGGGCACTGAAGCTTTCTTT,TRBJ1-1,NA,TRBV6-5,15,TRBD1
CASSPAPTGPYEQYF,TGCGCCAGCAGCCCGGCCCCGACAGGTCCCTACGAGCAGTACTTC,TRBJ2-7,NA,TRBV4-3,15,NA
CSVQVISYEQYF,TGCAGCGTTCAAGTGATTTCCTACGAGCAGTACTTC,TRBJ2-7,NA,TRBV29-1,12,NA
CASSTREGETQYF,TGCGCCAGCAGCACCAGGGAGGGAGAGACCCAGTACTTC,TRBJ2-5,NA,TRBV4-1,13,TRBD2
CASSDRGPGNTIYF,TGTGCCAGCAGTGACAGGGGCCCGGGAAACACCATATATTTT,TRBJ1-3,NA,TRBV6-1,14,NA
CASSPGLAGGSVKNIQYF,TGTGCCAGCAGCCCCGGACTAGCGGGGGGTAGCGTCAAAAACATTCAGTACTTC,TRBJ2-4,NA,TRBV5-5,18,TRBD2
CASRYNRAGGNEQFF,TGTGCCAGCAGATATAACAGGGCAGGGGGTAATGAGCAGTTCTTC,TRBJ2-1,NA,TRBV7-8,15,TRBD1
CASSLRSGENTGELFF,TGTGCCAGCTCACTGCGGTCGGGCGAGAACACCGGGGAGCTGTTTTTT,TRBJ2-2,NA,TRBV18,16,NA
CASRPGSEVGELFF,TGTGCCAGCCGTCCGGGTAGCGAGGTCGGGGAGCTGTTTTTT,TRBJ2-2,NA,TRBV28,14,NA
CASSSGARGADTQYF,TGTGCCAGCTCCTCGGGAGCAAGGGGAGCAGATACGCAGTATTTT,TRBJ2-3,NA,TRBV7-3,15,NA
CASRRGDRGWTNQPQHF,TGTGCCAGCAGGCGCGGGGACAGGGGGTGGACCAATCAGCCCCAGCATTTT,TRBJ1-5,NA,TRBV2,17,TRBD1
CASSLDNSPLHF,TGTGCCAGCAGCCTAGATAATTCACCCCTCCACTTT,TRBJ1-6,once,TRBV5-6,12,NA
CASSEAENTEAFF,TGTGCCAGCAGTGAAGCAGAGAACACTGAAGCTTTCTTT,TRBJ1-1,NA,TRBV2,13,NA
CASSGVLAVPYEQYF,TGCGCCAGCAGCGGGGTCCTAGCGGTTCCCTACGAGCAGTACTTC,TRBJ2-7,NA,TRBV23-1,15,TRBD2
CASSLRMGLGNQPQHF,TGTGCCAGCAGCCTCCGCATGGGATTGGGCAATCAGCCCCAGCATTTT,TRBJ1-5,NA,TRBV28,16,NA
CASSESTITDTQYF,TGTGCCAGCAGCGAGTCTACCATCACAGATACGCAGTATTTT,TRBJ2-3,NA,TRBV2,14,NA
CANSPAGRETQYF,TGTGCCAACTCTCCCGCAGGGCGCGAGACCCAGTACTTC,TRBJ2-5,NA,TRBV7-9,13,NA
CASSSRTGDGYTF,TGTGCCAGCAGCTCCAGAACAGGGGATGGCTACACCTTC,TRBJ1-2,NA,TRBV11-1,13,TRBD1
CASSRTRGNQPQHF,TGTGCCAGTAGTCGTACACGGGGCAATCAGCCCCAGCATTTT,TRBJ1-5,NA,TRBV19,14,NA
CASSLGQDYEQYF,TGTGCCAGCAGCTTAGGACAGGACTACGAGCAGTACTTC,TRBJ2-7,NA,TRBV7-8,13,NA
CASSVGEGTEEQYF,TGCGCCAGCAGCGTAGGGGAGGGGACGGAGGAGCAGTACTTC,TRBJ2-7,NA,TRBV5-1,14,TRBD2
CASSLSRGLGRANEQFF,TGTGCCAGCAGTTTATCGAGAGGACTAGGGCGGGCCAATGAGCAGTTCTTC,TRBJ2-1,few,TRBV27,17,TRBD2